The source of this T cell receptor (beta chain) is a study of T cell responses to AZD1222 COVID-19 vaccine. This clone was seen a single time. Trimming shortened V by 5 bases and J by 6 bases, and 19 bases separated the two germline ends. Germline assignment: CDR1 SGHAT and CDR2 FQNNGV. The CDR3 is made up of 15 amino acids. Method: immunoSEQ multiplex PCR; TCRdb's copy keeps in-frame clones and lacks some. The sample has 180,000 or so clones, around 90% seen once. Material: peripheral blood, obtained on day 0 of AZD1222 vaccination. This clonotype was sampled from an adult in good health. The chain couples TRBV11-2 to TRBJ1-1; no definite D call. The CDR3 sequence is CASSSRRALISEAFF. DNA for the CDR3: TGTGCCAGCAGCAGCCGTAGGGCGCTAATATCTGAAGCTTTCTTT.